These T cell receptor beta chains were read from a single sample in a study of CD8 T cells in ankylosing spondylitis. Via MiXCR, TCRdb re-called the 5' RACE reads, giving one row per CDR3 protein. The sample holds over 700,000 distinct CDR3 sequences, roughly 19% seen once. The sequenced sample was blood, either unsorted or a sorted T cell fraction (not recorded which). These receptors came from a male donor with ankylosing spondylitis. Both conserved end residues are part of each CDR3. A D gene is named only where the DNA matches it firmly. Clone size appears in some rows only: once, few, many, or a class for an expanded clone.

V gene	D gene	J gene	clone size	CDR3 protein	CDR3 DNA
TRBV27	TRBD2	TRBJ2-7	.	CASSLEAGVYEQYF	TGTGCCAGCAGTTTAGAAGCGGGAGTCTACGAGCAGTACTTC
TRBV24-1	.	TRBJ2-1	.	CATSDLGPGLGNEQFF	TGTGCCACCAGTGATTTAGGGCCAGGGTTGGGCAATGAGCAGTTCTTC
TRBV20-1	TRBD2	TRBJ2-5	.	CSAPTSGRQTQYF	TGCAGTGCCCCGACTAGCGGGAGGCAGACCCAGTACTTC
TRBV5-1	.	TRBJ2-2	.	CASSLLGPKNTGELFF	TGCGCCAGCAGCCTCTTGGGGCCCAAGAACACCGGGGAGCTGTTTTTT
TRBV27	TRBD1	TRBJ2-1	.	CASSPRQGSAYNEQFF	TGTGCCAGCAGTCCCAGACAGGGTTCGGCCTACAATGAGCAGTTCTTC
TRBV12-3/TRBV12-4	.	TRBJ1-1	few	CASSLSLGGEAFF	TGTGCCAGCAGTTTATCCCTGGGGGGTGAAGCTTTCTTT
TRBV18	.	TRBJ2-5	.	CASSQNLQETQYF	TGTGCCAGCTCACAGAACCTTCAAGAGACCCAGTACTTC
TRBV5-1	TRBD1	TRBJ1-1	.	CASSQETGGWGTEAFF	TGCGCCAGCAGCCAGGAAACAGGGGGATGGGGAACTGAAGCTTTCTTT
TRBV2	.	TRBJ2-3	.	CASSRTCSTDTQYF	TGTGCCAGCAGTCGGACGTGTAGCACAGATACGCAGTATTTT
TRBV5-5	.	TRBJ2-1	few	CASSLVFLRDGQNEQFF	TGTGCCAGCAGCTTGGTTTTCCTCCGGGACGGACAGAATGAGCAGTTCTTC
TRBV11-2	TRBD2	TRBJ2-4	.	CASSPWTSGGRNIQYF	TGTGCCAGCAGCCCCTGGACTAGCGGGGGCAGAAACATTCAGTACTTC
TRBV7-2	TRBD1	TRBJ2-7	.	CASSFAQGASYEQYF	TGTGCCAGCAGCTTTGCTCAGGGGGCTTCCTACGAGCAGTACTTC
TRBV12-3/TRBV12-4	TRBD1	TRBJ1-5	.	CASSFGFGQGFNQPQHF	TGTGCCAGCAGTTTCGGGTTTGGACAGGGTTTTAATCAGCCCCAGCATTTT
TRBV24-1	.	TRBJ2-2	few	CATSDLRYSTGELFF	TGTGCCACCAGTGATTTGAGATACAGCACCGGGGAGCTGTTTTTT
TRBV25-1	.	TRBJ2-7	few	CASPLRGPIPGEQYF	TGTGCCAGCCCCCTGAGAGGCCCAATACCGGGGGAGCAGTACTTC
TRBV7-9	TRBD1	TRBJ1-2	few	CASSLRETGGFYGYTF	TGTGCCAGCAGCCTCCGAGAGACAGGGGGCTTCTATGGCTACACCTTC
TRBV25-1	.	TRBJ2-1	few	CASSEAGTLNEQFF	TGTGCCAGCAGTGAAGCCGGGACTCTCAATGAGCAGTTCTTC
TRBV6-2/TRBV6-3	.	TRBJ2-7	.	CASSYLWEFPYEQYF	TGTGCCAGCAGTTACTTGTGGGAGTTTCCCTACGAGCAGTACTTC
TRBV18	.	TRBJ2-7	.	CANSPGPSYEQYF	TGTGCCAACTCACCGGGACCCTCCTACGAGCAGTACTTC
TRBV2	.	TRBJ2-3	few	CASSERDLTDTQYF	TGTGCCAGCAGTGAACGGGACCTCACAGATACGCAGTATTTT
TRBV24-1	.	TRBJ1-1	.	CATRGANTEAFF	TGTGCCACCAGAGGAGCAAACACTGAAGCTTTCTTT
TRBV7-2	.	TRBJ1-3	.	CASSSRQRTGNTIYF	TGTGCCAGCAGCTCCCGACAAAGAACTGGAAACACCATATATTTT
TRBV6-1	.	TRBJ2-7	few	CASRAGRVYEQYF	TGTGCCAGCAGGGCGGGCCGGGTCTACGAGCAGTACTTC
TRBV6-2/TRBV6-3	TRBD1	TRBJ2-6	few	CASSRDRTSSGANVLTF	TGTGCCAGCAGCCGGGACAGAACTTCTTCTGGGGCCAACGTCCTGACTTTC
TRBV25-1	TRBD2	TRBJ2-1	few	CASSDGRGSSYNEQFF	TGTGCCAGCAGTGATGGGCGGGGGAGCTCCTACAATGAGCAGTTCTTC
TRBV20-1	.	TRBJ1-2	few	CSAGSPTGYTF	TGCAGTGCGGGGTCCCCGACCGGCTACACCTTC
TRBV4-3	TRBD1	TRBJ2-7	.	CASSPGTGGGEQYF	TGCGCCAGCAGCCCCGGGACAGGGGGGGGCGAGCAGTACTTC
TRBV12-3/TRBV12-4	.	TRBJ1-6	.	CASSLARGDGSPLHF	TGTGCCAGCAGTTTGGCCAGGGGAGATGGTTCACCCCTCCACTTT
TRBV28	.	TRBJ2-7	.	CASSRGGGLYEQYF	TGTGCCAGCAGCCGAGGGGGGGGGCTCTACGAGCAGTACTTC
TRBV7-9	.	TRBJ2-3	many	CASRLGGSDTQYF	TGTGCCAGCAGGTTAGGAGGTTCGGATACGCAGTATTTT
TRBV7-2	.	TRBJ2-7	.	CASSELALGYEQYF	TGTGCCAGCAGCGAACTAGCTTTGGGCTACGAGCAGTACTTC
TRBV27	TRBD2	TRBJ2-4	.	CASSLSGALAKNIQYF	TGTGCCAGCAGCTTGAGCGGGGCCCTAGCCAAAAACATTCAGTACTTC
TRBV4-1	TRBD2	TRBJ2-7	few	CASSQDRGGTSGGRGEQYF	TGCGCCAGCAGCCAAGACAGGGGAGGGACTAGCGGGGGCCGTGGGGAGCAGTACTTC
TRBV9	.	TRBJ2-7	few	CASSVGQGPYEQYF	TGTGCCAGCAGCGTAGGTCAAGGGCCCTACGAGCAGTACTTC
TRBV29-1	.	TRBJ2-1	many	CSVDVASSYNEQFF	TGCAGCGTTGATGTGGCGAGCTCCTACAATGAGCAGTTCTTC